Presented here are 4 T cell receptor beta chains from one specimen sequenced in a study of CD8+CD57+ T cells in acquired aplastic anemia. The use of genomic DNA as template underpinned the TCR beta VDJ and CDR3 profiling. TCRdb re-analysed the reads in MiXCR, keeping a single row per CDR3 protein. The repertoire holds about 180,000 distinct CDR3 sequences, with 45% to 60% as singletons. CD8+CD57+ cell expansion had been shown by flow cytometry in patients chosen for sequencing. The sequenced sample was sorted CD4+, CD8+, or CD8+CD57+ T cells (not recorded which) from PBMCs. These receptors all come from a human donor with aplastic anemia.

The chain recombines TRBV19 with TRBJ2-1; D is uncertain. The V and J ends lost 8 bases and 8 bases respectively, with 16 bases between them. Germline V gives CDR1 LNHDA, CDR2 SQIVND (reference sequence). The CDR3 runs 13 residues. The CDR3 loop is CASQSTLFHEQFF. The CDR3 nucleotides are TGTGCCAGTCAGTCAACCCTGTTTCATGAGCAGTTCTTC.

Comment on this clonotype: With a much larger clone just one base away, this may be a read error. Written as DNA, the CDR3 is TGTGCCAGCGGAACTGGAAACACCATATATTTT. Encoded protein: CASGTGNTIYF. The chain combines TRBV25-1 with TRBJ1-3; no clear D gene. Trimming removed 8 bases from V and 2 bases from J, with 4 bases in between. CDR3 size: 11 residues. Germline CDR1 reads MGHDK; CDR2 reads SYGVNS.

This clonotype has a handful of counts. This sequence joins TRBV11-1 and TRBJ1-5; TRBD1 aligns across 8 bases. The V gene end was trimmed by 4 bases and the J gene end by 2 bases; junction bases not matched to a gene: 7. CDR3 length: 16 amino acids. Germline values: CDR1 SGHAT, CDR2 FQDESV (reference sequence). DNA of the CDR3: TGTGCCAGCAGCTCGACGACAGGGGACGGCAATCAGCCCCAGCATTTT. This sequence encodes CASSSTTGDGNQPQHF.

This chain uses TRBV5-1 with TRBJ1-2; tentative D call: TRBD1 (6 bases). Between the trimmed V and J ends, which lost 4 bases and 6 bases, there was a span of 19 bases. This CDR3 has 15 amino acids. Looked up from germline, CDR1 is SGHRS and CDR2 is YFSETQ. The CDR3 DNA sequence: TGCGCCAGCAGCCCGGGGGTACAGGGTCTAGATGGCTACACCTTC. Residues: CASSPGVQGLDGYTF.